This record covers a single TCR beta chain. Its specificity is not known. These data originate in a study of cytomegalovirus exposure and HLA in healthy donors. PCR was performed using 60 Vbeta and 13 Jbeta primers. Generated by immunoSEQ multiplex PCR, the TCRdb table keeps only in-frame clones and is missing some. The sample carries 60,000 to 70,000 clones, around 81% recorded once. General study results and limits: Researchers reported in a later analysis that a missense DCLRE1C variant was tied to TCR beta V- and J-gene trimming.

V was clipped by 5 bases and J by 1 base, with 12 bases between them. Looked up from germline, CDR1 is SGHAT and CDR2 is FQNNGV. The CDR3 is 14 residues long. Sequences were obtained from PBMCs. The J gene is TRBJ2-7, the V gene TRBV11-2; TRBD1 might be the D (6 bases). This TCR came from a man aged 50-59 years in good health and CMV-seronegative. The CDR3 loop reads CASSMRQESYEQYF. CDR3 sequence (DNA): TGTGCCAGCAGCATGAGACAGGAATCCTACGAGCAGTACTTC.